The sequence of this T cell receptor beta chain was determined in a study of IL-17A CD8 T cells in psoriatic arthritis synovium. About the investigation overall: The goal of the study was to define the phenotype, molecular profile and function of synovial IL-17A+CD8+ T cells in psoriatic arthritis pathogenesis.

The CDR3 spans 14 residues, from the cysteine through the phenylalanine. Kept here is only the CDR3 DNA, which spans 42 bases and is read in frame from base 1. The CDR1 and CDR2 encoded by the germline V gene (reference sequence) are MNHNY and SVGAGI. The junction carries 6 bases between V and J, which are trimmed by 0 bases and 1 base respectively. With respect to this clone: Its antigen target is currently unknown. Within one base of it there is no much larger clone, and no base qualities were kept.

After DNA extraction (Qiagen), TCRbeta V-D-J rearrangements were amplified in a bias-controlled manner and then sequenced at high throughput (immunoSEQ; Adaptive Biotech). The source study handled its data this way. Productive sequences were analyzed at sequence level using the immunoSEQ Analyzer platform. Clonality was calculated as 1 minus Pielou's evenness, so values run from 0 (highly polyclonal) up to 1 (monoclonal). The Morisita index, which runs from 0 (no similarity) to 1 (complete similarity), was used to measure repertoire overlap between subsets. The clones in this table, taken by TCRdb from immuneACCESS, are in-frame only. Not every clone is retained; where verified, under half of the shortfall comes from an unresolved V gene, and the cause of the rest is unknown. That table gives V, J and clone size, and the DNA gave D and trimming. Here the sample has approximately 2,300 clones; around 72% occur a single time. Of the sample, 11% to 15% falls within the top ten clones.

Synovial fluid effusions were drawn from actively inflamed joints of patients with psoriatic arthritis. For each patient, synovial fluid served as the source from which three memory CD8+ T cell populations were isolated by sorting: Tc1 cells (IL-17A-IFNgamma+), Tc17 cells (IL-17A+) and the bulk memory fraction, allowing their TCR repertoires to be compared. The Classification of Psoriatic Arthritis Study Group (CASPAR) criteria were met by the psoriatic arthritis patients. CD45RA-CD27+/- plus CD45RA+CD27- cells were sorted as bulk memory CD8+ T cells. A few patients with psoriatic arthritis provided sorted synovial fluid CD8+ T cell subsets that underwent TCRbeta sequencing. After isolation with Lymphoprep, synovial fluid mononuclear cells were cryopreserved in liquid nitrogen until use. The medium used for cryopreservation was made up of about 50% fetal calf serum and about 9.7% dimethyl sulfoxide.

Paper-wide results and their limitations: Although most synovial CD8+ subsets stayed polyclonal, some individual clones made up over 4.5% of the repertoire. Only three patients were covered by TCR sequencing, and this limited sample size was acknowledged by the authors. Cells were obtained from synovial fluid rather than synovial tissue, because no psoriatic arthritis synovial tissue samples were available.

The sample was memory CD8+ T cells from synovial fluid. The meaning of the sample's cell subset or site label: bulk memory CD8+ T cells (CD45RA-CD27+/- and CD45RA+CD27-). The receptor's source is a human donor with psoriatic arthritis. Recombination linked TRBV6-6 to TRBJ2-5; the D gene assignment is ambiguous. The CDR3 protein is CASSYSGPQETQYF. The DNA sequence is given as TGTGCCAGCAGTTACTCCGGACCCCAAGAGACCCAGTACTTC.